This T cell receptor (beta chain) was captured by sequencing in a study of radiation and T cells in renal cell carcinoma (dated by TCRdb to 2018 to 2021). With respect to the entire study: A total of around 50 samples underwent TCR beta sequencing, made up of some 26 tumors and about 27 peripheral blood samples. Across all 55 or so samples, 4,016,671 unique CDR3 nucleotide sequences, encoding around 2.4 million unique CDR3 amino acid sequences, were identified. The final blood draw took place at 4 weeks after radiation, the same time as nephrectomy.

General study outcomes and caveats: Effects of radiation dose or scheduling on the TCR repertoire could not be addressed with the single-armed trial design. Because pretreatment tumor biopsies were not available, the study could not determine whether clonotypes were already present within the tumor at baseline. Blood repertoire dynamics were not followed beyond 4 weeks after treatment. In blood, the top tumor clonotypes increased between baseline and 2 weeks post-radiation and then shrank by 4 weeks, which suggests that tumor-resident clones expanded only transiently.

Compared with germline, V lacks 5 bases and J lacks 7 bases; bases without a gene match: 4. CDR1 and CDR2 were assigned from the germline V gene (reference sequence) as SEHNR and FQNEAQ. From the cysteine through the phenylalanine, the CDR3 covers 13 amino acids. Only the CDR3 part of the read is kept: 39 bases, read in frame from the first base. The time point label on this specimen signifies: blood 4 weeks post-SBRT, at nephrectomy. Taken with the paper, the label for treatment or condition translates to: 15 Gy SBRT to primary tumor, nephrectomy 4 weeks later. Samples were obtained from a clinical trial, in which 15 Gy stereotactic body radiation therapy was delivered to primary renal cell carcinomas and nephrectomy was performed 4 weeks later. To follow tumor-enriched clonotypes, peripheral blood was collected serially from radiation-treated patients at baseline and again at 2 weeks and 4 weeks after SBRT. Every patient had renal cell carcinoma of clear cell pathology. The QIAamp DNA Blood Mini Kit (Qiagen) was used to prepare genomic DNA for TCR sequencing. The analyses included only samples that passed all quality control checks.

TCR beta libraries were generated from genomic DNA with the immunoSEQ kit, following the manufacturer's recommendations. Library preparation used a first multiplex PCR with proprietary primers, then a second PCR adding unique barcodes, with bead cleanups after each round. Each sample batch included a kit-provided positive control reaction and a negative control reaction. The final libraries were assessed on an Agilent 4200 TapeStation D1000 ScreenTape, pooled by volume, and quantified by qPCR. Sequencing ran on an Illumina NextSeq500 with a MidOutput 150-cycle cartridge, using 156 Read1 and 15 Index1 cycles with kit custom primers. The pooled library was loaded at 0.95 to 1 pM, with an approximately 20% PhiX control spiked in. Concerning the study's data processing: The vendor-processed data were analyzed in R, and a clonotype was defined as all T cells that share the same CDR3 nucleotide sequence. For clone abundance analyses, frequencies were normalized to the 10,000 most abundant clones per sample. Before analysis, public T cell clones were removed, and these numbered fewer than five per sample on average. Tumor-enriched and baseline blood-enriched clonotypes were defined by at least a 32-fold difference in abundance between compartments. A beta-binomial differential abundance model was applied to find clonotypes that expanded or contracted between blood time points. Tumor-blood repertoire similarity was measured with the Baroni-Urbani and Buser coefficient, and group comparisons used two-tailed Wilcoxon tests in R. TCRdb's version of the immuneACCESS table is confined to in-frame rearrangements and falls short of the full clone set. An unresolved V gene accounts for under half of the shortfall where checked; the remainder is of unknown origin. V, J and clone size were drawn from that table, and D and trimming were deduced from the DNA. The table for this sample lists around 170,000 clones; 88% of them were counted only once. The leading ten clones occupy about 11% of the sample.

Concerning this clone itself: The antigen this receptor binds is unknown. No base qualities exist here, and no much larger clone lies one base off it.

The rearrangement joined TRBV7-9 to TRBJ2-2, and 7 junctional nucleotides match TRBD1. The specimen was blood, collected from a patient whose treatment included radiotherapy and nephrectomy. The sequence derives from a woman aged 50 to 65 with renal cell carcinoma. At the DNA level, the sequence is TGTGCCAGCAGCCGACAGGGCGACGGGGAGCTGTTTTTT. It codes for CASSRQGDGELFF.